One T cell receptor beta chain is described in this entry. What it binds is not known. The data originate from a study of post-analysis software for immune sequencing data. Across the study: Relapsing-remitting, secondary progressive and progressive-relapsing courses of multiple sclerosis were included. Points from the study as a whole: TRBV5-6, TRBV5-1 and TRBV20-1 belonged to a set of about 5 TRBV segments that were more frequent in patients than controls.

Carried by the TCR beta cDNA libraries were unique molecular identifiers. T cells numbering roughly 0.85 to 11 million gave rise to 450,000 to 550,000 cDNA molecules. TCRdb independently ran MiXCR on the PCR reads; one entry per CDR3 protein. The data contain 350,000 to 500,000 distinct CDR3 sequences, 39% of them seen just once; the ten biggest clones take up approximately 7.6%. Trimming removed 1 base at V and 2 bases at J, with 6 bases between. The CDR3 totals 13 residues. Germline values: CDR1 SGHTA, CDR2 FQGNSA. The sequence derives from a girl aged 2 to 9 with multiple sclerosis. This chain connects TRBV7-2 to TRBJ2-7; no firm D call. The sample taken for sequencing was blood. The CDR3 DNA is TGTGCCAGCAGCTTAGGACACACCTACGAGCAGTACTTC. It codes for CASSLGHTYEQYF.